This TCR beta chain emerged from a study of shared clonotypes between healthy human individuals. About the research overall: With ages of 18 to 49, the donors were a couple of women and a few men.

The naive CD8 fraction comprised CD45RO-negative cells positively selected for CCR7 and excluded terminally differentiated effector memory CD45RA+ cells. Study outcomes and limitations: Sharing across four donors was seen in 4% to 6.5% of naive CD4 clonotypes.

This CDR3 has 13 residues. Germline values: CDR1 MNHEY, CDR2 SMNVEV (reference sequence). Trimming removed 2 bases from V and 5 bases from J, with 7 bases in between. Sequenced by immunoSEQ multiplex PCR; TCRdb stores in-frame clones only, minus some. Of roughly 600,000 clones in the sample, more than 95% were seen once. Of note for this clone: Its antigen remains unknown.

The V and J genes are TRBV27 and TRBJ2-1; D unresolved. The receptor comes from a man aged 25 to 40 in good health. The sample comprised naive CD8+ T cells sorted from blood. CDR3 coding DNA: TGTGCCAGCAGTTTAGGTAACAACAATGAGCAGTTCTTC. Its protein product is CASSLGNNNEQFF.